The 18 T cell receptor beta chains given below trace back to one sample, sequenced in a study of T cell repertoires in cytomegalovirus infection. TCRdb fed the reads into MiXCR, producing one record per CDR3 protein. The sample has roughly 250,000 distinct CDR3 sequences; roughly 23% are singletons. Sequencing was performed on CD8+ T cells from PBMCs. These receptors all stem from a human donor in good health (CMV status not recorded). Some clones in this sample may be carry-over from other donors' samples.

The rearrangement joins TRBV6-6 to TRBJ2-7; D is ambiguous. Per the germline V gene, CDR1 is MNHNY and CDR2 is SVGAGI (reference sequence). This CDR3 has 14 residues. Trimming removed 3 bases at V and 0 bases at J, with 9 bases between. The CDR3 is CASSYDASSYEQYF. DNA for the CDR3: TGTGCCAGCAGTTATGACGCGAGCTCCTACGAGCAGTACTTC.

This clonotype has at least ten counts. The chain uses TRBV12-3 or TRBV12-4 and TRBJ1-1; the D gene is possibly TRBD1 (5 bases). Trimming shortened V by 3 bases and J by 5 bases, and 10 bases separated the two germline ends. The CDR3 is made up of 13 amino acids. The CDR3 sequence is CASSFGGRTEAFF. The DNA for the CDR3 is TGTGCCAGCAGTTTTGGGGGAAGGACTGAAGCTTTCTTT.

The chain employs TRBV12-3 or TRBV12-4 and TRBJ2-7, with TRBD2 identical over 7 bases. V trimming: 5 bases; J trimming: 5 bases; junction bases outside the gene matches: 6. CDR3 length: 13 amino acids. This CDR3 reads CASSGGVVDEQYF. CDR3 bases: TGTGCCAGCAGTGGGGGGGTCGTGGACGAGCAGTACTTC.

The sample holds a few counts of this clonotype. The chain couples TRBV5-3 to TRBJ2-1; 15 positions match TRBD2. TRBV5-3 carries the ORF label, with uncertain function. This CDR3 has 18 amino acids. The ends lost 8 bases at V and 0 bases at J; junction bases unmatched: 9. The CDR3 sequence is CASSLGLAGGYSYNEQFF. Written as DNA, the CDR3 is TGTGCCAGCAGCCTCGGACTAGCGGGGGGGTACTCCTACAATGAGCAGTTCTTC.

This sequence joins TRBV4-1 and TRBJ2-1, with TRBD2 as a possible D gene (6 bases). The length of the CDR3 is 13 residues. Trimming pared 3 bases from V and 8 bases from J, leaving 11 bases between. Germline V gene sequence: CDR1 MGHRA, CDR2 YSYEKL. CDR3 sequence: CASSQSGRYEQFF. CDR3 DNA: TGCGCCAGCAGCCAGTCGGGGAGGTATGAGCAGTTCTTC.

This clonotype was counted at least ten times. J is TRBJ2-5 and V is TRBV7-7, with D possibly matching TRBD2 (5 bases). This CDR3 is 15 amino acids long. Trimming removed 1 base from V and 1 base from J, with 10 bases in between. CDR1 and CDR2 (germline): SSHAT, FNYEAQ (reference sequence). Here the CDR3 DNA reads TGTGCCAGCAGCTTAGGGCGGGCGCCCCAAGAGACCCAGTACTTC. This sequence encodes CASSLGRAPQETQYF.

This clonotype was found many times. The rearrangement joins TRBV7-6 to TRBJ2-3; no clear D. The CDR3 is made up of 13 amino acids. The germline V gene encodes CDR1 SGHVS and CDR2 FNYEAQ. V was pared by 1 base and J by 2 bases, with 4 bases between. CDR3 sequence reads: CASSLVPTDTQYF. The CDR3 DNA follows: TGTGCCAGCAGCTTAGTCCCCACAGATACGCAGTATTTT.

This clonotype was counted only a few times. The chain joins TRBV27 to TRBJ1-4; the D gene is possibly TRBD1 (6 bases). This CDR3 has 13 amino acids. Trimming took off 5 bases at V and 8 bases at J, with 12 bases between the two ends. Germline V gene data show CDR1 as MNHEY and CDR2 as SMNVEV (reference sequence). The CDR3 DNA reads TGTGCCAGCAGTCTCGCCGGGGGCGAAAAACTGTTTTTT. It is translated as CASSLAGGEKLFF. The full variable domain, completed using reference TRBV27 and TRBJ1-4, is EAQVTQNPRYLITVTGKKLTVTCSQNMNHEYMSWYRQDPGLGLRQIYYSMNVEVTDKGDVPEGYKVSRKEKRNFPLILESPSPNQTSLYFCASSLAGGEKLFFGSGTQLSVL.

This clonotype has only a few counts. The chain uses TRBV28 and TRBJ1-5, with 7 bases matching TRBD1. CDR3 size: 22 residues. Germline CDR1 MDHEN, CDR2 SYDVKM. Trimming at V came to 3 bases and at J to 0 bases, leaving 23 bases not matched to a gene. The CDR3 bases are TGTGCCAGCAGTTTGCCCGGTATCCGGGACAGCGCAATTAGGGTTAGCAATCAGCCCCAGCATTTT. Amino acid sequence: CASSLPGIRDSAIRVSNQPQHF.

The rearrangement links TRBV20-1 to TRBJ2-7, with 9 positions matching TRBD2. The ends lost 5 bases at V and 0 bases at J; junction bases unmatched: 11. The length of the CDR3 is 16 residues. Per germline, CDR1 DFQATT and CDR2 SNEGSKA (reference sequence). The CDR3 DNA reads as TGCAGTGCTCCTCCTTTAGCGGGGGCTAGCTCCTACGAGCAGTACTTC. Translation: CSAPPLAGASSYEQYF.

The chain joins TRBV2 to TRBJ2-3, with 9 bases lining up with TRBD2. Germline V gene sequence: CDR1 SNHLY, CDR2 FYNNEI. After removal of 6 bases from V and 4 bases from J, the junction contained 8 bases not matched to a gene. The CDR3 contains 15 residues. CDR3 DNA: TGTGCCAGCAGAGGTGGCGGGGGGGGAGCAGATACGCAGTATTTT. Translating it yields CASRGGGGGADTQYF.

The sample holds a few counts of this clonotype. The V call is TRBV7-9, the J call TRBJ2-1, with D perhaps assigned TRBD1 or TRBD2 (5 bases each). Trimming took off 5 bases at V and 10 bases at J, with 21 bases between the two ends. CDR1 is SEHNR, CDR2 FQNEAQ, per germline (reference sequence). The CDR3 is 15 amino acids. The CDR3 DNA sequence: TGTGCCAGCAGCCCCCCGAGGGGCTACGGTTCCGAGCAGTTCTTC. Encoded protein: CASSPPRGYGSEQFF.

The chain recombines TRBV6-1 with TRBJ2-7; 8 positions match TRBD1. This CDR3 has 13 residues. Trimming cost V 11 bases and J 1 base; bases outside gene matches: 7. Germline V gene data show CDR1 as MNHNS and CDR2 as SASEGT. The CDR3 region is CAFGTGVSYEQYF. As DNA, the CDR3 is TGTGCCTTCGGGACAGGAGTTTCCTACGAGCAGTACTTC.

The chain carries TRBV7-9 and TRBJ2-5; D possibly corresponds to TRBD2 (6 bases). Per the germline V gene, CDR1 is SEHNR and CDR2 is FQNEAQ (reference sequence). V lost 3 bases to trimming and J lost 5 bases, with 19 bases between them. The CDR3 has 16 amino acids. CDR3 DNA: TGTGCCAGCAGCTTCAGTGCTGCGGGGCCGAGGGAGACCCAGTACTTC. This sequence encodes CASSFSAAGPRETQYF.

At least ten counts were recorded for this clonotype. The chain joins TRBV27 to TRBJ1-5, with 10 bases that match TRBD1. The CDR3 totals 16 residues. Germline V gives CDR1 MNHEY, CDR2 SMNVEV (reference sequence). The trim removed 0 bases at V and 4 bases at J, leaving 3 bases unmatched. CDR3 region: CASSLSGQGWNQPQHF. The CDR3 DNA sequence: TGTGCCAGCAGTTTATCGGGACAGGGGTGGAATCAGCCCCAGCATTTT.

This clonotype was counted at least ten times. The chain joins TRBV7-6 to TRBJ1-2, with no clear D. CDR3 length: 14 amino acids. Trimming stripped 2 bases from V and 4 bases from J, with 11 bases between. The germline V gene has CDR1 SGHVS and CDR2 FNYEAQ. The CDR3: CASSLFPEGYGYTF. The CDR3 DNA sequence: TGTGCCAGCAGCTTATTCCCCGAGGGCTATGGCTACACCTTC.

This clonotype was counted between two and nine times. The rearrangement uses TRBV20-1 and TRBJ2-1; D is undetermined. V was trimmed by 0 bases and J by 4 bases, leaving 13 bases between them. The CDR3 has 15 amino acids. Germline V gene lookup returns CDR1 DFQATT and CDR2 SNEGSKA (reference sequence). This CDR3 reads CSARDRRALYNEQFF. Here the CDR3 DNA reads TGCAGTGCTAGAGATCGTCGTGCCCTTTACAATGAGCAGTTCTTC.

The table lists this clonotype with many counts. The CDR3 bases are TGTGCCAGCAGCCTTCAGGGGGGAGTGGAGACCCAGTACTTC. This gives the protein CASSLQGGVETQYF. V usage is TRBV9 and J usage is TRBJ2-5; D is perhaps TRBD1 (7 bases). V was pared by 4 bases and J by 5 bases, with 15 bases between. In germline, CDR1 is SGDLS, CDR2 YYNGEE. This CDR3 is built from 14 residues.